This note documents a single TCR beta chain sequence. Its antigen is not known. The data were obtained in a study of tumor and adjacent non-tumor tissue in lung cancer. At the level of the study: The cohort had 12 adenocarcinoma, a couple of squamous cell and 1 small cell patients.

The template was RNA from unsorted bulk tissue. Study findings and constraints: Significantly higher TCR diversity was found in tumor than normal lung. In normal lung, the top 100 clones were significantly more dominant than in tumor. Shorter survival was associated with higher TCR diversity in tumors.

A modified ARM-PCR protocol with three rounds of nested PCR amplified TCRbeta. TCRdb reanalysed the multiplex PCR reads using MiXCR and keeps one entry per CDR3 protein. The sample shows 200,000 to 250,000 distinct CDR3 sequences, 60% to 75% of them seen only once. V lost 5 bases to trimming and J lost 12 bases, with 19 bases between them. The V gene's germline CDR1 is MNHEY and CDR2 SVGAGI. This CDR3 is 13 amino acids long. The V gene is TRBV6-5, the J gene TRBJ1-1; D is unclear. The specimen was lung tumor tissue. The TCR was taken from a man between 60 and 70 years old with non-small cell lung cancer. In DNA, the CDR3 is TGTGCCAGCAGTAGCATTAGTTCTCGTGTGACTTTCTTT. It codes for CASSSISSRVTFF.